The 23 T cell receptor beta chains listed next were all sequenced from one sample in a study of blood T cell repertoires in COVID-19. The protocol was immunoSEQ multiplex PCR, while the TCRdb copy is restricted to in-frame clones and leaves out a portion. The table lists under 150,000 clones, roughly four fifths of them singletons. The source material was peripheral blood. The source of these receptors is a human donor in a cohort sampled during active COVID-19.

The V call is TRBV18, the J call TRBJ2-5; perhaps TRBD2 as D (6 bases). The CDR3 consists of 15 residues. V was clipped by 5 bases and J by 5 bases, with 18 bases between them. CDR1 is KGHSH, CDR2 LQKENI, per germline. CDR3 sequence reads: CASSSLAAEGETQYF. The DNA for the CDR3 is TGTGCCAGCTCATCCTTAGCGGCTGAGGGGGAGACCCAGTACTTC.

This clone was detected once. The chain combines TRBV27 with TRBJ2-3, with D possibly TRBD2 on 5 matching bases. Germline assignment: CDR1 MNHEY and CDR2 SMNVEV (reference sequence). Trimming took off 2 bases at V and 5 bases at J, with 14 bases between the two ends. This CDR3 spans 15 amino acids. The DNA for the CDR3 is TGTGCCAGCAGTTTACACGAGGGTGGCAGAGATACGCAGTATTTT. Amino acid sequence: CASSLHEGGRDTQYF.

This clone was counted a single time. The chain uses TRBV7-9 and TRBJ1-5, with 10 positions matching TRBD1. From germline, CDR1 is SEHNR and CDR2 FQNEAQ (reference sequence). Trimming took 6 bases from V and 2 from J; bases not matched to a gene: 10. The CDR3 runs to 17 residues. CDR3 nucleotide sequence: TGTGCCAGCAGACGTCCCGGGACAGGGGACCGCAATCAGCCCCAGCATTTT. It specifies CASRRPGTGDRNQPQHF.

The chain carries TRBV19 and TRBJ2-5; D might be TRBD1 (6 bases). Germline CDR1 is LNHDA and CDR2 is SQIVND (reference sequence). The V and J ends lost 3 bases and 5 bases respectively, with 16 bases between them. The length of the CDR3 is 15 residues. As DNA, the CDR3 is TGTGCCAGTAGTATCGGTGAAGGGGGTTTCGAGACCCAGTACTTC. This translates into CASSIGEGGFETQYF.

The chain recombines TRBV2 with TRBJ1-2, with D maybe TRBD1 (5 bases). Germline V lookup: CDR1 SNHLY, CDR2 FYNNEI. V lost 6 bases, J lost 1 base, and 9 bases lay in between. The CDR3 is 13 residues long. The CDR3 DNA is TGTGCCAGCAGATTAGACAGTAACTATGGCTACACCTTC. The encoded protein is CASRLDSNYGYTF.

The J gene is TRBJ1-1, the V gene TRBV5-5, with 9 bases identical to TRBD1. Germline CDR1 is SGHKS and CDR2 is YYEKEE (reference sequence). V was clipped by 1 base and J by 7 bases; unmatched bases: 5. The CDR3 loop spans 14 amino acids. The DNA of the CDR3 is TGTGCCAGCAGCTTGTTAACAGGGGGCCATGAAGCTTTCTTT. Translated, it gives CASSLLTGGHEAFF.

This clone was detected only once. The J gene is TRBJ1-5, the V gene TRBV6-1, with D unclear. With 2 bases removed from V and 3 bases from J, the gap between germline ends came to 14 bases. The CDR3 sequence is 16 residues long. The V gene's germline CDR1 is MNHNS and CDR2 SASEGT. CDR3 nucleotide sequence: TGTGCCAGCAGTGAATTCCCGACTGGCAACAATCAGCCCCAGCATTTT. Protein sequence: CASSEFPTGNNQPQHF.

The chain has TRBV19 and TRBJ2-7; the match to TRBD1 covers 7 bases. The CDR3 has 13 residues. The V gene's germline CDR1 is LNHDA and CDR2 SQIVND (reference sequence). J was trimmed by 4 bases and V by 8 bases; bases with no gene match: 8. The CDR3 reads CASGNRGLYEQYF. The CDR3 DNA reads TGTGCCAGTGGGAACAGGGGCTTGTACGAGCAGTACTTC.

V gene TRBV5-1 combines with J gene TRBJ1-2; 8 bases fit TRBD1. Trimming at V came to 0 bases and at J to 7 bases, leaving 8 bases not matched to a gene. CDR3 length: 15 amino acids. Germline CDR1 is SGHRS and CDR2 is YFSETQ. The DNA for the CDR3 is TGCGCCAGCAGCTTGGTTCGGACAGGGCTTCGTGGCTACACCTTC. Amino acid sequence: CASSLVRTGLRGYTF.

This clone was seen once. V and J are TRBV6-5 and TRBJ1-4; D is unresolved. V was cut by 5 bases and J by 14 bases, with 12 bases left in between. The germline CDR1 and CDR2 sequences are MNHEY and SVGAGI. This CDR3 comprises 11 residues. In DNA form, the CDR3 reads TGTGCCAGCAGTCCCGGGAACGGGCTGTTTTTT. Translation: CASSPGNGLFF.

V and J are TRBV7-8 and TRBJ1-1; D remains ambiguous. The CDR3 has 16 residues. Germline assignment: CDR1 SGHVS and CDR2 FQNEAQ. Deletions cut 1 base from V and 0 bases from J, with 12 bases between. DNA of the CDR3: TGTGCCAGCAGCTTAGAGCCTCCCCTCATGAACACTGAAGCTTTCTTT. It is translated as CASSLEPPLMNTEAFF.

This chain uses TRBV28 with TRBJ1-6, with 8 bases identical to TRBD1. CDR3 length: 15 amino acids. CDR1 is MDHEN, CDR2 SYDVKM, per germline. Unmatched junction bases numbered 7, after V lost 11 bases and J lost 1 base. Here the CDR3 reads CAGGTGGSYNSPLHF. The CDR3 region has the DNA TGTGCCGGAGGGACAGGCGGATCCTATAATTCACCCCTCCACTTT.

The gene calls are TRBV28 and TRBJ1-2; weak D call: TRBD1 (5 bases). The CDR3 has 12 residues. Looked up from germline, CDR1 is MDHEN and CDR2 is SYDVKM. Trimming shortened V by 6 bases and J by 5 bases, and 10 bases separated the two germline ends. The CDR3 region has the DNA TGTGCCAGCAGACCTGGGGGGTATGGCTACACCTTC. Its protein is CASRPGGYGYTF.

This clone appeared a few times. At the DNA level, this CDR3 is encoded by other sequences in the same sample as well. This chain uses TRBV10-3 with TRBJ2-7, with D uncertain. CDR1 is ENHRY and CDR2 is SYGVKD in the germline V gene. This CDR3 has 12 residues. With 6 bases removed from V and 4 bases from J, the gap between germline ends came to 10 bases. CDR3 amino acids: CAISARGYEQYF. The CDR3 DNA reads TGTGCCATCAGCGCTAGAGGATACGAGCAGTACTTC.

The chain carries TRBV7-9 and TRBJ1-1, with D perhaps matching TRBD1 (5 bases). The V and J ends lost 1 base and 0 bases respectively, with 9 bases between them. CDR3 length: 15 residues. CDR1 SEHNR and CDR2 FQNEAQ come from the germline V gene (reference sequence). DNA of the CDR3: TGTGCCAGCAGCTTAGTTTCGGGGGTGAACACTGAAGCTTTCTTT. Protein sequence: CASSLVSGVNTEAFF.

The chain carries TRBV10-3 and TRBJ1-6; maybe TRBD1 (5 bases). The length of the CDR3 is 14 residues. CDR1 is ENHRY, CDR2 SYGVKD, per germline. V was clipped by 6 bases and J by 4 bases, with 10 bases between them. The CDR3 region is CAIRTGTYNSPLHF. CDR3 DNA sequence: TGTGCCATCAGGACCGGGACTTATAATTCACCCCTCCACTTT.

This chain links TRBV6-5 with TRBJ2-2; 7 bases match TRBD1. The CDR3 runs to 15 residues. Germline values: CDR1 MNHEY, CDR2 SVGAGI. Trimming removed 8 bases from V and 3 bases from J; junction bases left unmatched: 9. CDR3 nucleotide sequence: TGTGCCAGCTCTGGGGACAGCTACGACACCGGGGAGCTGTTTTTT. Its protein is CASSGDSYDTGELFF.

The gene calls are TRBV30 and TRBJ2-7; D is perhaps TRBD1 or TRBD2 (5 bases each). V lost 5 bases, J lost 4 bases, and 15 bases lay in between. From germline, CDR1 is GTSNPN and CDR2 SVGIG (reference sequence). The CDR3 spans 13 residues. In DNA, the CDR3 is TGTGCCTGGGGGGGTTCCCGGAGATACGAGCAGTACTTC. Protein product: CAWGGSRRYEQYF.

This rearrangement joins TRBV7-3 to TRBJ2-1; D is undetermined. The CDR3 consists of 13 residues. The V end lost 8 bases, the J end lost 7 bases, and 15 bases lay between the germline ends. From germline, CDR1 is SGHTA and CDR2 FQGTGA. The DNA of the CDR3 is TGTGCCAGCGCCGGGTCCCTACGGAATGAGCAGTTCTTC. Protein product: CASAGSLRNEQFF.

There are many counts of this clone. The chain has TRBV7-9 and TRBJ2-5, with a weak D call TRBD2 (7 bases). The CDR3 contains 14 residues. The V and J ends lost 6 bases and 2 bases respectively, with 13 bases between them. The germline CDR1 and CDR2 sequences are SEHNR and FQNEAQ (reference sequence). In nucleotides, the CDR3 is TGTGCCAGCAGTCGGGGGGCTAGGCAAGAGACCCAGTACTTC. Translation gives CASSRGARQETQYF.

CDR3 nucleotides: TGTGCCTGGAGTAGGGTAGCGGGTGCTACCGGGGAGCTGTTTTTT. The encoded protein is CAWSRVAGATGELFF. The gene calls are TRBV30 and TRBJ2-2; TRBD2 agrees at 7 bases. Germline V gene sequence: CDR1 GTSNPN, CDR2 SVGIG (reference sequence). V lost 2 bases, J lost 5 bases, and 8 bases stayed unmatched. CDR3 size: 15 residues.

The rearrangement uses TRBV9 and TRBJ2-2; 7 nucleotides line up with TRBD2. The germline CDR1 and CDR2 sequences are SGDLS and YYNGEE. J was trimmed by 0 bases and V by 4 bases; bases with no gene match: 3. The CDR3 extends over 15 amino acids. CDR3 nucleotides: TGTGCCAGCAGCTTGGGAGGGTCGAACACCGGGGAGCTGTTTTTT. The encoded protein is CASSLGGSNTGELFF.

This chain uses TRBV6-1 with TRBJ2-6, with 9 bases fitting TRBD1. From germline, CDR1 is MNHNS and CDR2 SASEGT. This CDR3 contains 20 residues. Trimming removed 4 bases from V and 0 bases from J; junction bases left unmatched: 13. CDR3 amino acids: CASSVPGQGQSGSGANVLTF. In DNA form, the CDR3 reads TGTGCCAGCAGTGTACCGGGACAGGGACAGTCCGGCTCTGGGGCCAACGTCCTGACTTTC.